This TCR beta chain was recovered during a study of cytotoxic CD8 clonotypes in ibrutinib-treated CLL. The CDR3 sequence is 13 residues long. Germline V gene lookup returns CDR1 SEHNR and CDR2 FQNEAQ (reference sequence). The trim removed 5 bases at V and 3 bases at J, leaving 4 bases unmatched. Data came from immunoSEQ multiplex PCR; TCRdb stores just in-frame clones and leaves some out. The data contain around 330,000 clones, 67% of them singletons. TCR beta library input comprised around 2 micrograms of genomic DNA from cryopreserved PBMCs. The V gene is TRBV7-9, the J gene TRBJ2-7; 7 positions agree with TRBD2. This TCR was sampled from a human donor with chronic lymphocytic leukemia. The sample in question was PBMCs, obtained after 36 months of ibrutinib treatment. The CDR3 DNA follows: TGTGCCAGCAGCCTCACTAGCGACTACGAGCAGTACTTC. Amino acids: CASSLTSDYEQYF.